This T cell receptor (beta chain) emerged from a study of blood T cells in healthy people across ages (dated by TCRdb to the mid-2010s). In the study overall: Template switching captured roughly one uniquely barcoded TCR beta cDNA molecule per two T cells in model experiments. The study measured age-related changes in TCR beta repertoire diversity using deep sequencing normalized with unique cDNA molecular identifiers. The donors were split into four age groups: young (average 16 years), middle-aged (around 40), aged (more than 60) and long-lived (roughly 77). To avoid experimental bias, donors of different ages were distributed randomly across sequencing lanes. Using the same blood draw, the study looked at two additional independent replicas of 1 million unique cDNA reads for two donors, one aged 18 to 30 and the other aged 80 or older. Broader findings and caveats from the paper: Since profiling was done on bulk unsorted PBMCs, naive and antigen-experienced compartments could not be conclusively compared. Compared with the aged group, more naive CD4+ T cells, fewer expanded clones and increased TCR diversity were shown by the long-lived group, suggesting age selection. Donor CMV infection status was unknown, potentially confounding age-related changes in expanded clonotypes. A strong correlation was found between observed TCR beta diversity and the percentage of naive T cells measured by flow cytometry. As age increased, observed TCR beta diversity per million T cells dropped in a roughly linear way, and a significant reduction was already evident by age around 41. Estimates of total diversity based on one million sequenced T cells were considered lower bounds and underestimates.

Preparation of the library involved 5' RACE. The instrument was an Illumina HiSeq 2500. A second PCR of roughly 7 to 11 cycles was performed with a sample-barcoded 5' primer and a J-beta primer mix. A template-switch 5' adaptor carrying 12 random nucleotides introduced a unique molecular identifier onto each TCR beta cDNA molecule. At least 2.5 million CDR3-containing paired-end reads were obtained from each sample. First-strand cDNA synthesis was performed from all RNA using the Mint cDNA synthesis kit, with priming by a TRBC-specific oligonucleotide. Following uracil-DNA glycosylase treatment, all cDNA underwent a first 18-cycle PCR with the universal primers M1SS and BC2_uni_R. In the paper's pipeline: Normalization of each sample was performed by random selection of 1 million high-quality reads, each carrying a distinct molecular identifier. Reads sharing molecular identifiers were discarded rather than binned into consensus sequences. CDR3 identification, clonotype clustering and error correction used MiTCR with a Q25 quality threshold and the strictest error-elimination algorithm. Lower-bound total TCR beta diversity was estimated with a nonparametric unseen species model using Euler transformation. Starting from the raw public reads, TCRdb applied fastp trimming at Q25, assembled clones with MiXCR and retained in-frame beta chains. Entries are consolidated by CDR3 protein sequence, retaining the most common genes and DNA. The V and J calls, along with clone size, are taken from TCRdb and not from the paper's own processing. Here the sample has 1.5 million to 2 million distinct CDR3 sequences; about 35% occur a single time. The biggest ten clones account for 11% of the sample.

Donors were 30 to 45 systemically healthy Caucasian individuals from Russia aged roughly 6 to 90 years. About 9.1 milliliters of peripheral blood were collected from each donor into EDTA-treated Vacutainer tubes. Ficoll-Paque density-gradient centrifugation was used to isolate PBMCs, with at least 7 million per sample. Trizol reagent was used to extract total RNA from PBMCs, with at least 5 micrograms per sample. Naive CD45RAhigh/CD27high T cell percentages were measured by flow cytometry on a PBMC aliquot from every donor. Notes on this clonotype: There is no known antigen for this receptor. No per-base quality is available; no much larger clone lies one base away.

The CDR3 covers 14 residues, taking in both the cysteine and the phenylalanine. The read is trimmed to its CDR3 DNA, 42 bases read in frame from base 1. Unmatched junction bases come to 8, with V trimmed by 5 bases and J by 5 bases. Taken from the germline V gene, the CDR1 and CDR2 loops are MNHEY and SVGAGI. This TCR was recovered from a woman younger than 45 in good health. The rearranged chain carries TRBV6-5 and TRBJ2-5; 7 central nucleotides agree with TRBD1. Sequencing used blood. The nucleotides read TGTGCCAGCAGTCGAGACAGGGCGCACGAGACCCAGTACTTC. It encodes CASSRDRAHETQYF.